These 8 T cell receptor beta chains share one sample of origin, sequenced in a study of T-cell memory formation after mild COVID-19. TCRdb recomputed calls from the 5' RACE reads with MiXCR, one row per CDR3 protein. In the table there are 550,000 to 700,000 distinct CDR3 sequences, about a sixth of which are singletons. Sequenced input: PBMCs or a T cell subset sorted from them (not recorded which). The source is an adult woman who had mild COVID-19 (a few samples of this study predate the infection). Cell type and time point are not known.

This clonotype was picked up a small number of times. This rearrangement joins TRBV7-6 to TRBJ2-7; TRBD1 aligns across 9 bases. Germline V lookup: CDR1 SGHVS, CDR2 FNYEAQ. The CDR3 is 12 residues long. The J segment lost 7 bases and the V segment lost 5 bases, leaving 3 bases of the junction unmatched. CDR3 sequence reads: CASSPGTGEQYF. The CDR3 DNA reads as TGTGCCAGCAGCCCCGGGACAGGGGAGCAGTACTTC.

This clonotype was detected a few times. The chain employs TRBV7-2 and TRBJ2-5; TRBD1 or TRBD2 may be the D gene (6 bases each). Germline CDR1 and CDR2: SGHTA and FQGNSA. The length of the CDR3 is 16 residues. Trimming left V 1 base short and J 3 bases short, with 15 bases between. The CDR3: CASSLVRGLSEETQYF. The CDR3 region has the DNA TGTGCCAGCAGCTTAGTACGGGGGCTTTCTGAAGAGACCCAGTACTTC.

The CDR3 loop reads CASKSGGSFLLDFVEQYF. In nucleotides, the CDR3 is TGTGCCAGCAAGTCTGGCGGGAGCTTCCTCCTAGATTTCGTCGAGCAGTACTTC. J is TRBJ2-7 and V is TRBV6-6; 7 nucleotides match TRBD2. Germline V gives CDR1 MNHNY, CDR2 SVGAGI (reference sequence). V lost 7 bases, J lost 6 bases, and 24 bases stayed unmatched. The CDR3 covers 18 residues.

In this sample, this clonotype turned up many times. This chain connects TRBV29-1 to TRBJ2-1, with D perhaps matching TRBD1 (5 bases). Germline V CDR1 and CDR2: SQVTM, ANQGSEA. With 0 bases removed from V and 3 bases from J, the gap between germline ends came to 12 bases. The CDR3 loop spans 15 amino acids. CDR3 loop: CSVEDLYRNYNEQFF. DNA for the CDR3: TGCAGCGTTGAAGATCTCTACAGGAACTACAATGAGCAGTTCTTC.

This chain uses TRBV7-2 with TRBJ2-6; possible D gene TRBD1, 5 bases. The CDR3 length is 17 residues. The V gene lost 2 bases and the J gene lost 1 base, with 12 bases spanning the gap. In germline, CDR1 is SGHTA, CDR2 FQGNSA. CDR3 residues: CASSLNPQGSGANVLTF. CDR3 DNA sequence: TGTGCCAGCAGCTTAAACCCCCAGGGTTCTGGGGCCAACGTCCTGACTTTC.

This clonotype was detected a few times. The chain has TRBV28 and TRBJ2-7, with 7 bases fitting TRBD1. CDR3 length: 14 residues. J lost 5 bases, V lost 3 bases, and 7 bases had no gene match. Germline CDR1 is MDHEN and CDR2 is SYDVKM. DNA of the CDR3: TGTGCCAGCAGTTTTCTTCGGGACAGCGACGAGCAGTACTTC. Translated, it gives CASSFLRDSDEQYF.

The chain joins TRBV25-1 to TRBJ1-2; TRBD1 aligns across 7 bases. Losses at the gene ends were 7 bases for V and 7 bases for J; bases not matched to a gene: 6. The CDR3 runs 12 residues. Germline CDR1 is MGHDK and CDR2 is SYGVNS. CDR3 amino acids: CASKRPGGGYTF. The CDR3 DNA reads TGTGCCAGCAAGAGGCCAGGGGGTGGCTACACCTTC.

This clonotype has a handful of counts. CDR3 sequence (DNA): TGTGCCAGCAGCTCCCCTAGCGGGGGGGCCAATGAGCAGTTCTTC. Translating it yields CASSSPSGGANEQFF. The rearrangement links TRBV7-6 to TRBJ2-1; 12 bases line up with TRBD2. Germline lookup yields CDR1 SGHVS and CDR2 FNYEAQ. The CDR3 consists of 15 residues. V gave up 4 bases and J gave up 6 bases; unmatched junction bases: 4.